Detailed here is one TCR beta chain. Trimming cost V 2 bases and J 0 bases, with 5 bases left between them. There are 13 residues in the CDR3. Germline CDR1 SGHRS, CDR2 YFSETQ. The sample is drawn from a study of blood T cell repertoires in COVID-19. As handled by the study authors: Estimates of nucleated cell counts were drawn from the amplification of reference gene primers. TCRdb's copy holds only in-frame clones and misses some; the assay was immunoSEQ multiplex PCR. From that table come the V and J calls and clone size; the DNA was used to work out D and trimming. This repertoire shows 200,000 or so clones, more than 85% found once; its top ten account for 0.8% to 1%.

Source material: peripheral blood. The TCR sequence derives from a man between 60 and 75 years old with COVID-19, enrolled during active disease. The J gene is TRBJ2-5, the V gene TRBV5-1; D call uncertain. CDR3 sequence: CASSFGYQETQYF. The DNA for the CDR3 is TGCGCCAGCAGCTTCGGGTACCAAGAGACCCAGTACTTC.